This is a list of T cell receptor beta chains from one sample in a study of shared clonotypes between healthy human individuals. Repertoires were generated with immunoSEQ multiplex PCR, while TCRdb's copy carries only in-frame clones and drops some. Of about 1.5 million clones detected, roughly 98% appear once; the ten largest clones hold roughly 0.42%. The specimen was naive CD4+ T cells sorted from blood. These receptors were taken from a man between 25 and 39 years old in good health. Each CDR3 is given with its conserved first and last residue. The D gene is left open where the match is weak. Rows may omit the clone size; those that give it use once, few, many or a size class.

NA	TRBV11-2	NA	TRBJ2-1	CASSSGQSSYNEQFF	TGTGCCAGCAGCTCTGGACAGAGCTCCTACAATGAGCAGTTCTTC
NA	TRBV9	NA	TRBJ2-7	CASSVAGFSYEQYF	TGTGCCAGCAGCGTAGCAGGGTTCTCCTACGAGCAGTACTTC
NA	TRBV5-1	once	TRBJ1-2	CASSLSGMNYGYTF	TGCGCCAGCAGCTTATCTGGTATGAACTATGGCTACACCTTC
NA	TRBV4-1	NA	TRBJ2-1	CASSEMYNEQFF	TGCGCCAGCAGTGAGATGTACAATGAGCAGTTCTTC
NA	TRBV30	NA	TRBJ2-7	CAWRSGLSHEQYF	TGTGCCTGGAGGTCGGGGCTCTCCCACGAGCAGTACTTC
TRBD1	TRBV5-4	NA	TRBJ2-5	CASSLGNGQGQTQYF	TGTGCCAGCAGCTTGGGGAACGGACAGGGGCAGACCCAGTACTTC
NA	TRBV4-3	NA	TRBJ1-1	CASSQEWARNTEAFF	TGCGCCAGCAGCCAAGAATGGGCCCGGAACACTGAAGCTTTCTTT
NA	TRBV7-2	NA	TRBJ2-5	CASSAKWGNQETQYF	TGTGCCAGCAGCGCAAAATGGGGTAATCAAGAGACCCAGTACTTC
TRBD2	TRBV18	NA	TRBJ2-1	CASSALRTRSYNEQFF	TGTGCCAGCTCAGCCCTAAGGACTAGGTCCTACAATGAGCAGTTCTTC
NA	TRBV11-2	NA	TRBJ2-7	CASSGQGGEQYF	TGTGCCAGCAGCGGCCAGGGAGGCGAGCAGTACTTC
TRBD2	TRBV7-9	NA	TRBJ2-1	CASSLSGLAGDNEQFF	TGTGCCAGCAGCTTATCGGGACTAGCGGGGGACAATGAGCAGTTCTTC
NA	TRBV30	NA	TRBJ1-2	CAWSENRVRGYTF	TGTGCCTGGAGCGAGAACAGGGTTAGAGGCTACACCTTC
TRBD2	TRBV18	NA	TRBJ2-5	CASSPGLAGTETQYF	TGTGCCAGCTCACCGGGACTAGCGGGTACGGAGACCCAGTACTTC
TRBD1	TRBV18	once	TRBJ2-2	CASSPGQANTGELFF	TGTGCCAGCTCCCCCGGACAGGCGAACACCGGGGAGCTGTTTTTT
TRBD2	TRBV19	NA	TRBJ2-1	CASSSSGISSYNEQFF	TGTGCCAGTAGTTCCAGCGGGATCAGCTCCTACAATGAGCAGTTCTTC
TRBD2	TRBV5-1	NA	TRBJ2-1	CASSFNLAGVGEQFF	TGCGCCAGCAGCTTTAACCTAGCGGGAGTCGGGGAGCAGTTCTTC
NA	TRBV7-2	NA	TRBJ1-2	CASSLVNYGYTF	TGTGCCAGCAGCTTAGTTAACTATGGCTACACCTTC
TRBD1	TRBV6-1	NA	TRBJ2-1	CASSEALRTGHNEQFF	TGTGCCAGCAGTGAAGCGCTTCGGACAGGGCACAATGAGCAGTTCTTC
NA	TRBV29-1	once	TRBJ2-5	CSVGPGLTLEQYF	NA
TRBD1	TRBV5-6	NA	TRBJ1-4	CASSPRGRTEKLFF	TGTGCCAGCAGCCCCAGGGGGCGAACGGAAAAACTGTTTTTT
TRBD2	TRBV11-2	NA	TRBJ2-1	CASSLGPPPAGGTQFF	TGTGCCAGCAGCTTAGGGCCCCCCCCCGCGGGAGGTACTCAGTTCTTC
TRBD2	TRBV5-4	NA	TRBJ2-7	CASSSGGGGSYEQYF	TGTGCCAGCAGCTCCGGCGGGGGTGGTTCCTACGAGCAGTACTTC
NA	TRBV2	NA	TRBJ2-3	CASSSSRLRTDTQYF	TGTGCCAGTTCCTCTAGTAGGCTTCGCACAGATACGCAGTATTTT
NA	TRBV28	NA	TRBJ2-7	CASRPPGPYEQYF	TGTGCCAGCCGGCCCCCGGGACCCTACGAGCAGTACTTC
NA	TRBV27	NA	TRBJ1-1	CASSLSPRSRGDTEAFF	TGTGCCAGCAGTTTATCTCCAAGGTCTCGCGGGGACACTGAAGCTTTCTTT
NA	TRBV5-1	once	TRBJ1-4	CASSVDRSNEKLFF	TGCGCCAGCAGCGTTGATCGGAGTAATGAAAAACTGTTTTTT
TRBD1	TRBV5-1	many	TRBJ2-5	CASSLETAGGRETQYF	TGCGCCAGCAGCTTGGAGACCGCAGGGGGACGGGAGACCCAGTACTTC
NA	TRBV5-1	once	TRBJ2-7	CASSLGVIPATYEQYF	TGCGCCAGCAGCTTGGGTGTGATTCCGGCGACCTACGAGCAGTACTTC
NA	TRBV25-1	NA	TRBJ2-3	CASGTMGYTQYF	TGTGCCAGCGGGACCATGGGCTATACGCAGTATTTT
NA	TRBV18	NA	TRBJ2-1	CASSPLASSYNEQFF	TGTGCCAGCTCACCTCTCGCAAGCTCCTACAATGAGCAGTTCTTC
TRBD1	TRBV18	NA	TRBJ1-3	CASTPLPKGTGFISGNTIYF	TGTGCCAGCACCCCATTACCGAAGGGGACAGGATTTATCTCTGGAAACACCATATATTTT
NA	TRBV4-3	NA	TRBJ1-3	CASSQEGSGNTIYF	TGCGCCAGCAGCCAAGAGGGATCTGGAAACACCATATATTTT
TRBD1	TRBV9	NA	TRBJ1-2	CASSPRTGYGYTF	TGTGCCAGCAGCCCCCGGACAGGATATGGCTACACCTTC
NA	TRBV5-6	once	TRBJ1-1	CASSLTDEAFF	TGTGCCAGCAGCTTAACCGATGAAGCTTTCTTT
NA	TRBV28	once	TRBJ2-1	CASGARVPNEQFF	TGTGCCAGCGGGGCCAGGGTACCGAATGAGCAGTTCTTC
NA	TRBV10-3	once	TRBJ2-7	CAISNTSSYEQYF	TGTGCCATCAGTAATACCAGCTCCTACGAGCAGTACTTC
TRBD2	TRBV5-1	NA	TRBJ2-2	CASSHGTSGRSVTGELFF	TGCGCCAGCAGCCACGGGACTAGCGGGAGGTCGGTCACCGGGGAGCTGTTTTTT
TRBD2	TRBV6-1	NA	TRBJ2-2	CASSEKLAGPTGELFF	TGTGCCAGCAGTGAGAAACTAGCGGGACCCACCGGGGAGCTGTTTTTT
TRBD2	TRBV7-8	NA	TRBJ2-5	CASSQGGLAGRETQYF	TGTGCCAGCAGCCAGGGGGGGCTAGCGGGACGGGAGACCCAGTACTTC
TRBD2	TRBV18	NA	TRBJ2-1	CASSIWTSGRNEQFF	TGTGCCAGCTCGATTTGGACTAGCGGGAGAAATGAGCAGTTCTTC
NA	TRBV7-3	NA	TRBJ2-2	CASSLPQTGELFF	TGTGCCAGCAGCTTACCCCAAACCGGGGAGCTGTTTTTT
NA	TRBV6-5	NA	TRBJ2-7	CASSQTRSSYEQYF	TGTGCCAGCAGTCAGACAAGGAGCTCCTACGAGCAGTACTTC
NA	TRBV28	NA	TRBJ1-1	CASSPPAGTNTEAFF	TGTGCCAGCAGCCCTCCGGCAGGGACGAACACTGAAGCTTTCTTT
NA	TRBV19	NA	TRBJ1-4	CASRTATTNEKLFF	TGTGCCAGTAGGACGGCGACAACTAATGAAAAACTGTTTTTT
TRBD2	TRBV11-2	NA	TRBJ2-5	CASSLGGTTKETQYF	TGTGCCAGCAGCTTAGGGGGGACTACGAAAGAGACCCAGTACTTC
NA	TRBV2	NA	TRBJ1-1	CASRVRSRDTEAFF	TGTGCCAGCAGAGTCCGATCTCGGGACACTGAAGCTTTCTTT
NA	TRBV29-1	NA	TRBJ2-1	CSLRRTYNEQFF	TGCAGCCTCAGGAGGACCTACAATGAGCAGTTCTTC
NA	TRBV25-1	NA	TRBJ2-6	CASSEYSGANVLTF	TGTGCCAGCAGTGAGTACTCTGGGGCCAACGTCCTGACTTTC
TRBD1	TRBV28	NA	TRBJ1-2	CASTGTGPAYTF	TGTGCCAGCACCGGGACAGGCCCTGCCTACACCTTC
TRBD2	TRBV5-1	NA	TRBJ2-3	CASSLPTSGSTDTQYF	TGCGCCAGCAGCCTACCGACTAGCGGGAGCACAGATACGCAGTATTTT
NA	TRBV19	NA	TRBJ1-2	CASRSAVYGYTF	TGTGCCAGTAGGAGTGCGGTCTATGGCTACACCTTC
TRBD2	TRBV6-5	NA	TRBJ2-3	CASSSPSGRAEWTQYF	TGTGCCAGCAGTTCGCCTAGCGGGAGGGCAGAATGGACGCAGTATTTT
NA	TRBV2	NA	TRBJ2-5	CASTRFGTGEGSGEETQYF	TGTGCCAGCACCCGCTTTGGCACCGGAGAAGGCAGCGGAGAAGAGACCCAGTACTTC
NA	TRBV29-1	NA	TRBJ2-5	CSVRTLAQYF	TGCAGCGTTAGGACTCTAGCGCAGTACTTC
NA	TRBV14	NA	TRBJ1-1	CASSQGLGRGLKTEAFF	TGTGCCAGCAGCCAAGGGTTGGGAAGAGGCTTGAAGACTGAAGCTTTCTTT
NA	TRBV27	NA	TRBJ2-7	CASSLWPEGEQYF	TGTGCCAGCAGTTTATGGCCGGAGGGCGAGCAGTACTTC
NA	TRBV4-1	NA	TRBJ2-3	CASSPETGGTDTQYF	TGCGCCAGCAGTCCTGAGACGGGAGGCACAGATACGCAGTATTTT
TRBD1	TRBV27	NA	TRBJ1-2	CASSLTGGFGYTF	TGTGCCAGCAGTTTAACAGGGGGCTTCGGCTACACCTTC